Shown below are 31 T cell receptor beta chains from a single sample sequenced in a study of Graves' ophthalmopathy and Graves' hyperthyroidism. The authors amplified TCR beta CDR3 regions, and they did so from RNA transcripts for repertoire sequencing. RT-PCR in the first round used HTBI primers; a second-round multiplex PCR followed. TCRdb reprocessed the multiplex PCR reads with MiXCR, giving one entry per CDR3 protein. This sample has hundreds of thousands of distinct CDR3 sequences, with approximately 22% found just once. The material sequenced was peripheral blood. Receptor source: a woman aged 18-29 years with stable Graves' hyperthyroidism. Some clones in this sample may be carry-over from other donors' samples.

This clonotype has more than one count but fewer than ten. The rearrangement joins TRBV30 to TRBJ1-5, with D perhaps TRBD1 (5 bases). The CDR3 contains 12 residues. V was cut by 8 bases and J by 1 base, with 9 bases left in between. CDR1 and CDR2 from the germline V gene are GTSNPN and SVGIG (reference sequence). The CDR3, as DNA: TGTGCCGTTTGGGGGAGCAATCAGCCCCAGCATTTT. It translates to CAVWGSNQPQHF.

This chain uses TRBV2 with TRBJ1-2, with D maybe TRBD1 (5 bases). Trimming removed 5 bases at V and 2 bases at J, with 15 bases between. The CDR3 consists of 15 residues. Germline CDR1 is SNHLY and CDR2 is FYNNEI. The CDR3 here is CASSPDRGENYGYTF. DNA of the CDR3: TGTGCCAGCAGTCCAGACAGAGGGGAGAACTATGGCTACACCTTC.

This clonotype occurred once. The CDR3 protein is CASSLRLEGRNTEAFF. The CDR3 region has the DNA TGCGCCAGCAGCTTGAGGTTAGAGGGTCGGAACACTGAAGCTTTCTTT. The chain joins TRBV5-1 to TRBJ1-1; D gene unclear. The ends were cut back, 1 base at V and 1 base at J, with 14 bases in the middle. This CDR3 spans 16 amino acids. The V gene's germline CDR1 is SGHRS and CDR2 YFSETQ. Full variable domain (rest looked up from reference TRBV5-1 and TRBJ1-1): KAGVTQTPRYLIKTRGQQVTLSCSPISGHRSVSWYQQTPGQGLQFLFEYFSETQRNKGNFPGRFSGRQFSNSRSEMNVSTLELGDSALYLCASSLRLEGRNTEAFFGQGTRLTVV.

This clonotype was picked up many times. The chain is built from TRBV12-3 or TRBV12-4 and TRBJ1-2, with 8 bases lining up with TRBD1. J lost 4 bases, V lost 4 bases, and 17 bases had no gene match. There are 18 residues in the CDR3. The CDR3 DNA reads TGTGCCAGCAGTTCTGATTACTTTTCAGGGGGCGCCGTCTATGGCTACACCTTC. This translates into CASSSDYFSGGAVYGYTF.

This sequence joins TRBV2 and TRBJ2-7, with 7 bases lining up with TRBD1. J lost 3 bases, V lost 5 bases, and 10 bases had no gene match. The CDR3 is 15 residues long. Looked up from germline, CDR1 is SNHLY and CDR2 is FYNNEI. The CDR3 spells CASSNSGTALYEQYF. CDR3 bases: TGTGCCAGCAGTAATTCCGGGACAGCACTCTACGAGCAGTACTTC.

As regards this clonotype: The germline gene is not matched at one end of the junction; a read error may be the cause. V is TRBV5-1 and J is TRBJ1-1, with unresolved D. The length of the CDR3 is 15 residues. Germline V gene lookup returns CDR1 SGHRS and CDR2 YFSETQ. CDR3 DNA: TGCGCCAGCAGCTTGTATTGGGAGAGCTACACTGATGCTTTCTTT. This sequence encodes CASSLYWESYTDAFF.

The V call is TRBV11-1, the J call TRBJ1-1; the D gene is possibly TRBD1 (5 bases). The CDR3 loop spans 19 amino acids. Trimming took 5 bases from V and 4 from J, leaving 29 bases between them. From germline, CDR1 is SGHAT and CDR2 FQDESV (reference sequence). The CDR3 coding sequence is TGTGCCAGCAGCCCCCGGACCCGAGGGGCGTTAGTTGACAGCACTGAAGCTTTCTTT. Translation gives CASSPRTRGALVDSTEAFF.

The genes are TRBV12-3 or TRBV12-4 and TRBJ1-1, with a tentative D call TRBD1 (5 bases). The CDR3 runs 13 residues. The V and J ends lost 9 bases and 4 bases respectively, with 15 bases between them. CDR3 nucleotides: TGTGCCAGTCGGGAGTGGGGGGGCACTGAAGCTTTCTTT. Residues: CASREWGGTEAFF.

This clonotype was counted ten times or more. The chain uses TRBV11-2 and TRBJ2-7; the D gene is possibly TRBD1 (5 bases). CDR1 is SGHAT, CDR2 FQNNGV, per germline. The CDR3 sequence is 16 residues long. Trimming cost V 10 bases and J 0 bases, with 22 bases left between them. CDR3 sequence: CATGDRQGGFSYEQYF. CDR3 in DNA: TGTGCCACGGGCGACCGCCAGGGCGGCTTCTCCTACGAGCAGTACTTC.

This clonotype was picked up many times. The chain joins TRBV9 to TRBJ2-2, with no clear D. Germline CDR1 is SGDLS and CDR2 is YYNGEE. This CDR3 comprises 16 residues. The V end was cut by 0 bases, the J end by 0 bases, with 9 bases between. The CDR3 is CASSVDADANTGELFF. In nucleotides, the CDR3 is TGTGCCAGCAGCGTAGATGCGGACGCGAACACCGGGGAGCTGTTTTTT.

Note on this clonotype: A much larger clonotype is one base distant, so this may be a read error. The V call is TRBV11-2, the J call TRBJ2-5; perhaps TRBD2 as D (5 bases). V lost 2 bases, J lost 0 bases, and 7 bases lay in between. Germline V gives CDR1 SGHAT, CDR2 FQNNGV. This CDR3 region has 14 residues. The CDR3 nucleotides are TGTGCCAGCAGCTTAACGGGGAACCAAGAGACCCAGTACTTC. This codes for CASSLTGNQETQYF.

This clonotype occurred many times. V usage is TRBV12-3 or TRBV12-4 and J usage is TRBJ1-5; TRBD1 might be the D (5 bases). Trimming removed 5 bases at V and 6 bases at J, with 11 bases between. The CDR3 runs to 13 residues. CDR3 region: CASSLGRVQPQHF. CDR3 DNA: TGTGCCAGCAGTCTGGGACGGGTTCAGCCCCAGCATTTT.

This clonotype has at least ten counts. The rearrangement uses TRBV10-1 and TRBJ2-7; the match to TRBD1 covers 9 bases. The germline V gene has CDR1 WNHNN and CDR2 SYGVQD (reference sequence). V shed 4 bases, J shed 7 bases, and the junction held 5 bases outside the gene matches. There are 13 residues in the CDR3. In DNA form, the CDR3 reads TGCGCCAGCAGTGCCGGACAGGGGAGGGAGCAGTACTTC. Protein sequence: CASSAGQGREQYF.

This clonotype appeared many times. The chain carries TRBV6-1 and TRBJ1-4, with TRBD1 matching 9 bases. From germline, CDR1 is MNHNS and CDR2 SASEGT. Trimming at V came to 11 bases and at J to 7 bases, leaving 8 bases not matched to a gene. The CDR3 extends over 13 amino acids. The CDR3 nucleotides are TGTGCCGGCGCGTGGGGACAGGGTGAAAAACTGTTTTTT. Protein product: CAGAWGQGEKLFF.

This clonotype was detected a few times. The V and J genes are TRBV12-3 or TRBV12-4 and TRBJ2-5, with 9 bases fitting TRBD1. CDR3 length: 15 residues. After removal of 5 bases from V and 4 bases from J, the junction contained 8 bases not matched to a gene. The CDR3, as DNA: TGTGCCAGCAGTCCTCGACAGGGGGATTCAGAGACCCAGTACTTC. This sequence encodes CASSPRQGDSETQYF.

The J gene is TRBJ1-3, the V gene TRBV6-1; D not certain. Trimming took off 0 bases at V and 6 bases at J, with 12 bases between the two ends. Germline V lookup: CDR1 MNHNS, CDR2 SASEGT. The CDR3 totals 15 residues. In DNA, the CDR3 is TGTGCCAGCAGTGAAGCCACCCAGACGTTAAACACCATATATTTT. Its translation: CASSEATQTLNTIYF.

This clonotype was recorded many times. The CDR3 loop is CARGWVKEVGYTF. CDR3 in DNA: TGTGCCAGAGGCTGGGTTAAAGAAGTAGGCTACACCTTC. The chain couples TRBV24-1 to TRBJ1-2; D is unresolved. Trimming cost V 11 bases and J 8 bases, with 20 bases left between them. Looked up from germline, CDR1 is KGHDR and CDR2 is SFDVKD. This CDR3 has 13 amino acids.

This clonotype has at least ten counts. The chain combines TRBV29-1 with TRBJ1-5; D ambiguous. V lost 2 bases and J 3 bases, leaving 8 bases between the germline ends. Germline loops: CDR1 SQVTM, CDR2 ANQGSEA. The CDR3 spans 13 residues. CDR3 loop: CSVESGLNQPQHF. DNA for the CDR3: TGCAGCGTTGAATCCGGACTCAATCAGCCCCAGCATTTT.

This sequence joins TRBV6-1 and TRBJ2-7; perhaps TRBD2 as D (6 bases). This CDR3 has 16 residues. Trimming left V 0 bases short and J 2 bases short, with 14 bases between. Germline CDR1 and CDR2: MNHNS and SASEGT. CDR3 residues: CASSEALVGGPYEQYF. Written as DNA, the CDR3 is TGTGCCAGCAGTGAAGCGCTTGTCGGGGGACCCTACGAGCAGTACTTC.

Many counts were recorded for this clonotype. One end of the junction does not line up with germline, which may come from a read error. The V call is TRBV11-2, the J call TRBJ2-2; D remains unclear. Germline V gives CDR1 SGHAT, CDR2 FQNNGV. The CDR3 has 14 residues. CDR3 bases: TGCGCCAGCAGCTTGGTACGGAACACCGGGGAGCTGTTTTTT. Its protein is CASSLVRNTGELFF.

In its sample, this clonotype was seen many times. The CDR3 is CASSQVLAAGSYEQYF. The CDR3 coding sequence is TGTGCCAGCAGCCAAGTCTTAGCGGCCGGCTCCTACGAGCAGTACTTC. The chain is built from TRBV4-2 and TRBJ2-7, with a weak D call TRBD2 (6 bases). V lost 1 base and J lost 0, with 13 bases in between. This CDR3 is built from 16 residues. Germline V gives CDR1 LGHNA, CDR2 YNFKEQ.

As for this clonotype: This may stem from a read error, because a much larger clone lies one nucleotide away. This rearrangement joins TRBV20-1 to TRBJ2-7; the D gene is possibly TRBD1 (6 bases). Germline V lookup: CDR1 DFQATT, CDR2 SNEGSKA (reference sequence). The CDR3 extends over 13 amino acids. CDR3 region: CSARVRGSYELYF. The CDR3 DNA reads TGCAGTGCTAGAGTCAGGGGTTCCTACGAGCTGTACTTC.

CDR3 coding DNA: TGTGCCATCGGGGGAAGGTCGGACACCGGGGAGCTGTTTTTT. Its protein product is CAIGGRSDTGELFF. This rearrangement joins TRBV10-3 to TRBJ2-2; D is perhaps TRBD1 or TRBD2 (5 bases each). Trimming pared 8 bases from V and 3 bases from J, leaving 13 bases between. Per germline, CDR1 ENHRY and CDR2 SYGVKD. This CDR3 has 14 residues.

The rearrangement joins TRBV12-3 or TRBV12-4 to TRBJ1-1; D is uncertain. Trimming stripped 3 bases from V and 4 bases from J, with 15 bases between. The CDR3 has 15 residues. CDR3 DNA sequence: TGTGCCAGCAGTTTTGGTCGGGGTCTTCGCACTGAAGCTTTCTTT. Amino acids: CASSFGRGLRTEAFF.

The V gene is TRBV7-2, the J gene TRBJ2-5; 8 nucleotides line up with TRBD2. This CDR3 is 14 amino acids long. CDR1 and CDR2 (germline): SGHTA, FQGNSA. With V trimmed by 0 bases and J by 5 bases, 2 bases remained unmatched. The CDR3, as DNA: TGTGCCAGCAGCTTAGCCTTAGCGGGGGAGACCCAGTACTTC. It specifies CASSLALAGETQYF.

The sample holds many counts of this clonotype. V gene TRBV12-3 or TRBV12-4 combines with J gene TRBJ1-1; TRBD1 matches 12 bases. V lost 5 bases and J lost 3; bases outside the gene matches: 10. The CDR3 loop spans 17 amino acids. CDR3 nucleotide sequence: TGTGCCAGCAGTCCCTCTCCGGGACAGGGGGCCGACACTGAAGCTTTCTTT. Translating it yields CASSPSPGQGADTEAFF.

This clonotype was counted many times. This chain uses TRBV6-2 or TRBV6-3 with TRBJ2-7, with 9 positions matching TRBD1. Unmatched junction bases numbered 13, after V lost 0 bases and J lost 4 bases. Germline-derived CDR1 and CDR2 are MNHEY and SVGEGT. The CDR3 is 18 residues long. The CDR3 DNA is TGTGCCAGCAGTTACTCGAGTGAAACCGGGACAGGGTGGTACGAGCAGTACTTC. Protein sequence: CASSYSSETGTGWYEQYF.

This clonotype was observed a few times. This chain's CDR3 is CASSYTETRYEQYF. Written as DNA, the CDR3 is TGCGCCAGCAGTTACACAGAGACCCGATACGAGCAGTACTTC. The V and J genes are TRBV5-1 and TRBJ2-7, with unresolved D. The V end was cut by 5 bases, the J end by 4 bases, with 16 bases between. CDR1 and CDR2 (germline): SGHRS, YFSETQ. This CDR3 is built from 14 residues.

This chain joins TRBV11-2 and TRBJ2-7, with TRBD2 matching over 10 bases. CDR1 and CDR2 from the germline V gene are SGHAT and FQNNGV. The CDR3 is made up of 15 amino acids. The V and J ends lost 3 bases and 3 bases, in that order; junction bases with no gene match: 5. The CDR3 loop is CASSFLAGAYYEQYF. CDR3 bases: TGTGCCAGCAGCTTCCTAGCGGGGGCCTACTACGAGCAGTACTTC.

This clonotype was seen only a few times. Here the CDR3 reads CASTPRGGETQYF. Here the CDR3 DNA reads TGTGCCAGCACCCCGAGGGGGGGGGAGACCCAGTACTTC. The chain couples TRBV12-3 or TRBV12-4 to TRBJ2-5; weak D call: TRBD2 (7 bases). The CDR3 sequence is 13 residues long. The V end lost 7 bases, the J end lost 5 bases, and 14 bases lay between the germline ends.

This sequence joins TRBV7-2 and TRBJ1-1; 8 nucleotides align to TRBD1. Germline lookup yields CDR1 SGHTA and CDR2 FQGNSA. The V segment lost 5 bases and the J segment 2 bases; nucleotides outside the gene matches: 25. This CDR3 region has 21 residues. Here the CDR3 DNA reads TGTGCCAGCAGCCTAACACCTATAGCAACCCCGAGACAGGGGCTTAACACTGAAGCTTTCTTT. Protein sequence: CASSLTPIATPRQGLNTEAFF.